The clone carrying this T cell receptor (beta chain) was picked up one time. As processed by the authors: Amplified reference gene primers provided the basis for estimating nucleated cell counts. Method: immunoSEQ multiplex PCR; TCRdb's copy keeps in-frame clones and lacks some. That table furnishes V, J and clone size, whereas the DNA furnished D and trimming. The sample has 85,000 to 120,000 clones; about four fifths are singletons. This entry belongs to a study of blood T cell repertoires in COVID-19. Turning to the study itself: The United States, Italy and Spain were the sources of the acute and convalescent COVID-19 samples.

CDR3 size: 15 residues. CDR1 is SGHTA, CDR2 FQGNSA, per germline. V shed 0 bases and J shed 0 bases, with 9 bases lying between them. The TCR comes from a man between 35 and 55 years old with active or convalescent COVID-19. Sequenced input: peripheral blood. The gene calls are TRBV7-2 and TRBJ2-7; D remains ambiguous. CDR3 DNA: TGTGCCAGCAGCTTAGCCTCGGAGAGCTCCTACGAGCAGTACTTC. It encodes CASSLASESSYEQYF.